The T cell receptor (beta chain) under discussion was sequenced for a study of T cells in Graves' hyperthyroidism and ophthalmopathy. On the study more broadly: At the time of initial diagnosis and before any treatment, peripheral blood was collected.

Amplification targeted TCR beta CDR3 regions from RNA transcripts. Initially, a first-round RT-PCR of the TCR CDR3 employed the HTBI primer set. One entry per CDR3 protein results from TCRdb running MiXCR on the multiplex PCR reads. The sample lists about 300,000 distinct CDR3 sequences; 25% to 30% were seen once. Only a few counts were recorded for this clonotype. What it binds is not known. Study-wide results and caveats: Most expanded thyroid clonotypes above 0.001 also appeared in blood.

V was shortened by 0 bases and J by 9 bases, with 15 bases between the two germline ends. The CDR3 has 14 residues. CDR1 is MNHEY, CDR2 SVGEGT, per germline. The rearrangement uses TRBV6-2 or TRBV6-3 and TRBJ2-7; D is ambiguous. What was sequenced was blood. This clonotype originated in a man aged 35-49 years with Graves' hyperthyroidism that later progressed to Graves' ophthalmopathy. The CDR3 region has the DNA TGTGCCAGCAGTTACTCGAGGCTATTGGGCACGCAGTACTTC. This sequence encodes CASSYSRLLGTQYF.